This T cell receptor (beta chain) comes out of a study of OX40 agonist ivuxolimab in advanced cancers. Whole-study context: A partial response was reached by three patients: one with hepatocellular carcinoma and two with cutaneous melanoma.

The CDR3 is 15 residues long. The germline CDR1 and CDR2 sequences are MNHNS and SASEGT. Trimming at V came to 4 bases and at J to 4 bases, leaving 8 bases not matched to a gene. It was autoimmune disease history or systemic immunosuppression that excluded patients. Sequencing used immunoSEQ multiplex PCR; TCRdb keeps in-frame clones, though not all of them. The data show some 59,000 clones, 70% to 90% seen once. On this clone itself: Its antigen is unidentified.

Broader study findings: Compared with CD4+, CD8+ T cells on average had more expanded clones.

The specimen was CD4+ or CD8+ T cells sorted from blood, collected in a trial of the OX40 agonist ivuxolimab. The V and J genes are TRBV6-1 and TRBJ2-3; the match to TRBD2 covers 7 bases. The receptor comes from an adult with an advanced solid tumor such as melanoma, head and neck, liver or kidney cancer. CDR3 region: CASSVGGGTPDTQYF. CDR3 DNA sequence: TGTGCCAGCAGTGTCGGGGGAGGGACCCCAGATACGCAGTATTTT.